This entry lists 8 T cell receptor beta chains sequenced from one sample in a study of blood T cell repertoires in COVID-19. Sequencing was performed with immunoSEQ multiplex PCR; in TCRdb, only in-frame clones are kept and a portion is missing. The repertoire has 200,000 or so clones, roughly nine tenths of them found once; the top ten carry about 6.5%. The sample comprised peripheral blood. These receptors came from a man aged 55 to 70 who had recovered from COVID-19.

CDR3: CASSLIAGVDEQFF. The CDR3 DNA follows: TGCGCCAGCAGCCTCATAGCCGGCGTAGATGAGCAGTTCTTC. This rearrangement joins TRBV4-1 to TRBJ2-1; D not resolved. The germline V gene encodes CDR1 MGHRA and CDR2 YSYEKL. The CDR3 sequence is 14 residues long. V lost 4 bases, J lost 8 bases, and 15 bases lay in between.

The genes are TRBV7-9 and TRBJ1-2; 7 nucleotides match TRBD1. Germline V gene sequence: CDR1 SEHNR, CDR2 FQNEAQ (reference sequence). Trimming cost V 5 bases and J 8 bases; bases outside gene matches: 8. This CDR3 has 13 amino acids. CDR3 in amino acids: CASSPGTEGGYTF. CDR3 DNA sequence: TGTGCCAGCAGCCCCGGGACAGAAGGCGGCTACACCTTC. Supplemented by reference TRBV7-9 and TRBJ1-2, the full variable domain reads DTGVSQNPRHKITKRGQNVTFRCDPISEHNRLYWYRQTLGQGPEFLTYFQNEAQLEKSRLLSDRFSAERPKGSFSTLEIQRTEQGDSAMYLCASSPGTEGGYTFGSGTRLTVV.

CDR3: CASSVQGVTDTQYF. CDR3 bases: TGTGCCAGCAGCGTCCAGGGGGTAACAGATACGCAGTATTTT. The chain carries TRBV9 and TRBJ2-3; TRBD1 matches at 7 bases. Trimming at V came to 2 bases and at J to 3 bases, leaving 3 bases not matched to a gene. Germline assignment: CDR1 SGDLS and CDR2 YYNGEE. The CDR3 is made up of 14 amino acids. Full variable domain (outside the CDR3, taken from reference TRBV9 and TRBJ2-3): DSGVTQTPKHLITATGQRVTLRCSPRSGDLSVYWYQQSLDQGLQFLIQYYNGEERAKGNILERFSAQQFPDLHSELNLSSLELGDSALYFCASSVQGVTDTQYFGPGTRLTVL.

The CDR3 nucleotides are TGTGCCAGCAGTTTACAGAGCTCTGGAAACACCATATATTTT. Translated, it gives CASSLQSSGNTIYF. The V call is TRBV5-6, the J call TRBJ1-3; the D is unclear. CDR1 and CDR2 (germline): SGHDT, YYEEEE. The CDR3 consists of 14 residues. V lost 5 bases, J lost 0 bases, and 9 bases lay in between. Supplemented by reference TRBV5-6 and TRBJ1-3, the full variable domain reads DAGVTQSPTHLIKTRGQQVTLRCSPKSGHDTVSWYQQALGQGPQFIFQYYEEEERQRGNFPDRFSGHQFPNYSSELNVNALLLGDSALYLCASSLQSSGNTIYFGEGSWLTVV.

A single count supports this clone. J is TRBJ2-7 and V is TRBV28; perhaps TRBD1 as D (7 bases). CDR1 and CDR2 from the germline V gene are MDHEN and SYDVKM. The V end lost 7 bases, the J end lost 2 bases, and 18 bases lay between the germline ends. The CDR3 runs 15 residues. The CDR3 sequence is CASTPPGGYAYEQYF. CDR3 in DNA: TGTGCCAGCACCCCCCCAGGGGGGTACGCCTACGAGCAGTACTTC.

This clone showed up many times. The CDR3 sequence is CASSDLGQGDYNEQFF. In DNA form, the CDR3 reads TGTGCCAGCAGTGACCTGGGACAGGGGGATTACAATGAGCAGTTCTTC. The chain couples TRBV6-4 to TRBJ2-1, with TRBD1 matching over 11 bases. The CDR3 length is 16 residues. The ends lost 2 bases at V and 4 bases at J; junction bases unmatched: 4. Germline lookup yields CDR1 MRHNA and CDR2 SNTAGT.

This clone was recorded a few times. The chain couples TRBV9 to TRBJ2-2; D is possibly TRBD2 (5 bases). The V end lost 0 bases, the J end lost 4 bases, and 7 bases lay between the germline ends. CDR1 and CDR2 from the germline V gene are SGDLS and YYNGEE. The CDR3 spans 14 residues. CDR3 protein: CASSVGGITGELFF. CDR3 bases: TGTGCCAGCAGCGTAGGAGGGATCACCGGGGAGCTGTTTTTT.

The CDR3 reads CASSLDRSYEQYF. CDR3 DNA: TGTGCCAGCAGCTTAGACAGATCCTACGAGCAGTACTTC. The chain carries TRBV11-2 and TRBJ2-7; D gene unclear. This CDR3 spans 13 amino acids. Looked up from germline, CDR1 is SGHAT and CDR2 is FQNNGV. The ends were cut back, 0 bases at V and 1 base at J, with 4 bases in the middle.